Presented here are 24 T cell receptor beta chains from one specimen sequenced in a study of vaccination effects on CD4 cells after COVID-19. Antigens for these TCRs are unknown. Assay: immunoSEQ multiplex PCR; the TCRdb copy retains only in-frame clones and omits some. The table has approximately 70,000 clones, approximately 74% seen once. Peptide-pool stimulation followed by sequencing identified expanded antigen-specific CD4+ clonotypes in the ViraFEST assay. Cells that had been cultured for 9 to 10 days were the source of isolated CD4+ T cells. Nucleocapsid antibody tests were negative, and the vaccine recipients had no prior SARS-CoV-2 infection. The material was CD4+ T cells from PBMCs cultured with HCoV-NL63 spike peptides, obtained before COVID-19 vaccination. The receptors come from a human donor who received a COVID-19 vaccine.

This chain connects TRBV5-1 to TRBJ2-2, with D perhaps assigned TRBD1 or TRBD2 (6 bases each). The CDR3 runs 15 residues. V shed 0 bases and J shed 5 bases, with 11 bases lying between them. Germline V gene lookup returns CDR1 SGHRS and CDR2 YFSETQ. The CDR3 DNA reads as TGCGCCAGCAGCTTGGTACAGGGAGGAACCGGGGAGCTGTTTTTT. This codes for CASSLVQGGTGELFF.

The chain couples TRBV19 to TRBJ1-3; 10 bases agree with TRBD1. V lost 6 bases and J lost 0; bases outside the gene matches: 5. The CDR3 consists of 16 residues. Germline CDR1 LNHDA, CDR2 SQIVND (reference sequence). CDR3 coding DNA: TGTGCCAGTAGACCGGGACAGGGGAGCTCTGGAAACACCATATATTTT. Its translation: CASRPGQGSSGNTIYF.

The V and J genes are TRBV5-8 and TRBJ2-3; TRBD2 matches at 11 bases. This CDR3 comprises 17 residues. Germline V lookup: CDR1 SGHTS, CDR2 YDEGEE. V shed 4 bases, J shed 2 bases, and the junction held 9 bases outside the gene matches. In DNA form, the CDR3 reads TGTGCCAGCAGCCTAGGCCTTAGCGGGGGGGTCACAGATACGCAGTATTTT. Its translation: CASSLGLSGGVTDTQYF.

The J gene is TRBJ2-5, the V gene TRBV7-7; D possibly corresponds to TRBD2 (7 bases). The V gene lost 3 bases and the J gene lost 4 bases, with 18 bases spanning the gap. Looked up from germline, CDR1 is SSHAT and CDR2 is FNYEAQ (reference sequence). CDR3 length: 16 residues. This CDR3 is CASSFSPSGGAETQYF. In DNA form, the CDR3 reads TGTGCCAGCAGCTTTTCCCCATCGGGGGGCGCAGAGACCCAGTACTTC. Using reference TRBV7-7 and TRBJ2-5 for the parts outside the CDR3, the full variable domain is GAGVSQSPRYKVTKRGQDVTLRCDPISSHATLYWYQQALGQGPEFLTYFNYEAQPDKSGLPSDRFSAERPEGSISTLTIQRTEQRDSAMYRCASSFSPSGGAETQYFGPGTRLLVL.

The V gene is TRBV9, the J gene TRBJ2-2, with D possibly matching TRBD2 (6 bases). The germline V and J ends were trimmed by 0 bases and 3 bases, with 12 bases remaining between them. This CDR3 comprises 16 residues. Germline V gene sequence: CDR1 SGDLS, CDR2 YYNGEE. In nucleotides, the CDR3 is TGTGCCAGCAGCGTAGTAGGAGGGGTCGACACCGGGGAGCTGTTTTTT. It encodes CASSVVGGVDTGELFF.

J is TRBJ1-3 and V is TRBV11-2; TRBD1 might be the D (6 bases). The germline V gene encodes CDR1 SGHAT and CDR2 FQNNGV. Trimming stripped 5 bases from V and 4 bases from J, with 9 bases between. The CDR3 is 13 amino acids. DNA of the CDR3: TGTGCCAGCAGCACAGGGTTCGGAAACACCATATATTTT. Translation: CASSTGFGNTIYF.

V and J are TRBV28 and TRBJ1-4, with TRBD1 matching 10 bases. The V segment lost 8 bases and the J segment 2 bases; nucleotides outside the gene matches: 5. Germline lookup yields CDR1 MDHEN and CDR2 SYDVKM. The CDR3 covers 15 residues. The DNA of the CDR3 is TGTGCCAGCGGATCGACAGGGGGCACTAATGAAAAACTGTTTTTT. Encoded protein: CASGSTGGTNEKLFF.

The chain links TRBV9 to TRBJ2-5; D might be TRBD1 (5 bases). There are 13 residues in the CDR3. Germline V gives CDR1 SGDLS, CDR2 YYNGEE. V was pared by 2 bases and J by 4 bases, with 9 bases between. CDR3 in DNA: TGTGCCAGCAGCGTTGCTACAGGAGAGACCCAGTACTTC. Translation: CASSVATGETQYF.

J is TRBJ1-1 and V is TRBV10-3, with D unclear. The CDR3 extends over 13 amino acids. CDR1 and CDR2 (germline): ENHRY, SYGVKD. V gave up 11 bases and J gave up 1 base, with 14 bases separating them. The CDR3 region has the DNA TGTGCCCCCGGTGAGGGAGGGAACACTGAAGCTTTCTTT. Translation gives CAPGEGGNTEAFF.

Points on this clone: The junction and the germline gene differ at one end; a read error may be behind it. The V gene is TRBV2, the J gene TRBJ2-2; TRBD1 agrees at 8 bases. Germline assignment: CDR1 SNHLY and CDR2 FYNNEI. CDR3 length: 14 residues. CDR3 protein: CASRRTGNSGELFF. The CDR3, as DNA: TGTGCCAGCAGGAGGACAGGGAACTCCGGGGAGCTGTTTTTT.

The gene calls are TRBV11-2 and TRBJ2-1; 11 bases agree with TRBD1. The CDR3 runs to 15 residues. V gave up 5 bases and J gave up 9 bases; unmatched junction bases: 9. Germline-derived CDR1 and CDR2 are SGHAT and FQNNGV. The CDR3 coding sequence is TGTGCCAGCAGCCCGATCACGGACAGGGGGCGTGAGCAGTTCTTC. Protein: CASSPITDRGREQFF.

This clone was counted a few times. The rearrangement links TRBV28 to TRBJ2-1; no reliable D call. This CDR3 contains 14 residues. Germline CDR1 and CDR2: MDHEN and SYDVKM. Trimming took off 6 bases at V and 7 bases at J, with 16 bases between the two ends. The CDR3 sequence is CASSPLPGRNEQFF. Here the CDR3 DNA reads TGTGCCAGCAGCCCTCTTCCGGGCCGGAATGAGCAGTTCTTC.

This sequence joins TRBV24-1 and TRBJ2-3; D may match TRBD1 or TRBD2 (5 bases each). The germline V gene has CDR1 KGHDR and CDR2 SFDVKD. The length of the CDR3 is 14 residues. V was shortened by 10 bases and J by 0 bases, with 13 bases between the two germline ends. The CDR3 region has the DNA TGTGCCACGGGGGATAGGCACAGCACAGATACGCAGTATTTT. Residues: CATGDRHSTDTQYF.

This clone was detected only a few times. The chain has TRBV5-4 and TRBJ1-2; a weak D match, TRBD1 (5 bases). The V gene lost 6 bases and the J gene lost 0 bases, with 9 bases spanning the gap. Germline V CDR1 and CDR2: SGHNT, YYREEE (reference sequence). The CDR3 runs to 13 residues. The CDR3 sequence is CASTRGTNYGYTF. The CDR3 DNA is TGTGCCAGCACGCGGGGCACTAACTATGGCTACACCTTC. Full variable domain (missing parts from reference TRBV5-4 and TRBJ1-2): ETGVTQSPTHLIKTRGQQVTLRCSSQSGHNTVSWYQQALGQGPQFIFQYYREEENGRGNFPPRFSGLQFPNYSSELNVNALELDDSALYLCASTRGTNYGYTFGSGTRLTVV.

In its sample, this clone was seen a few times. The chain links TRBV9 to TRBJ2-1; D remains unclear. Deletions cut 5 bases from V and 1 base from J, with 10 bases between. There are 14 residues in the CDR3. Germline V gene lookup returns CDR1 SGDLS and CDR2 YYNGEE. CDR3 residues: CASSPGESYNEQFF. The DNA for the CDR3 is TGTGCCAGCAGTCCAGGCGAGTCCTACAATGAGCAGTTCTTC.

This chain's CDR3 is CATSDSPGQGAPDTQYF. The CDR3 coding sequence is TGTGCCACCAGTGATAGTCCGGGACAGGGGGCCCCAGATACGCAGTATTTT. V and J are TRBV24-1 and TRBJ2-3; 12 bases are a match to TRBD1. V lost 3 bases and J lost 4; bases outside the gene matches: 7. Germline V gene lookup returns CDR1 KGHDR and CDR2 SFDVKD. This CDR3 is built from 17 residues.

V usage is TRBV5-1 and J usage is TRBJ1-1, with 7 positions matching TRBD1. V was pared by 5 bases and J by 0 bases, with 7 bases of the junction left unmatched. Looked up from germline, CDR1 is SGHRS and CDR2 is YFSETQ. There are 15 residues in the CDR3. In DNA form, the CDR3 reads TGCGCCAGCAGATCTCCCGGGACAGTGAACACTGAAGCTTTCTTT. It yields the protein CASRSPGTVNTEAFF.

The CDR3: CASSQAPGGGTGELFF. The CDR3 bases are TGCGCCAGCAGCCAAGCGCCCGGGGGGGGCACCGGGGAGCTGTTTTTT. J is TRBJ2-2 and V is TRBV4-3; 8 nucleotides match TRBD2. The V gene's germline CDR1 is LGHNA and CDR2 YSLEER. V dropped 1 base and J dropped 4; count of bases not matched to a gene: 5. CDR3 length: 16 residues.

The gene calls are TRBV7-3 and TRBJ1-1; D is unresolved. The CDR3 totals 14 residues. Trimming shortened V by 3 bases and J by 2 bases, and 10 bases separated the two germline ends. Germline CDR1 SGHTA, CDR2 FQGTGA. CDR3: CASSFGRSNTEAFF. Here the CDR3 DNA reads TGTGCCAGCAGCTTCGGACGATCAAACACTGAAGCTTTCTTT. Filled out from reference TRBV7-3 and TRBJ1-1, the complete variable domain reads GAGVSQTPSNKVTEKGKYVELRCDPISGHTALYWYRQSLGQGPEFLIYFQGTGAADDSGLPNDRFFAVRPEGSVSTLKIQRTERGDSAVYLCASSFGRSNTEAFFGQGTRLTVV.

This clone was found a few times. The chain couples TRBV2 to TRBJ2-7; TRBD2 is a possible D gene (6 bases). Germline-derived CDR1 and CDR2 are SNHLY and FYNNEI. V was cut by 9 bases and J by 0 bases, with 12 bases left in between. This CDR3 has 13 residues. CDR3 in DNA: TGTGCCAGTCGGAGGGAGGTCTCCTACGAGCAGTACGTC. Translation: CASRREVSYEQYV.

This sequence joins TRBV14 and TRBJ1-1, with unresolved D. Germline CDR1 is SGHDN and CDR2 is FVKESK. Trimming left V 0 bases short and J 1 base short, with 9 bases between. The CDR3 is 15 amino acids. CDR3 sequence: CASSQDRVANTEAFF. CDR3 bases: TGTGCCAGCAGCCAAGATAGGGTGGCGAACACTGAAGCTTTCTTT.

The V gene is TRBV18, the J gene TRBJ2-2; 7 nucleotides line up with TRBD1. Trimming at V came to 4 bases and at J to 0 bases, leaving 5 bases not matched to a gene. Germline V gene data show CDR1 as KGHSH and CDR2 as LQKENI. The CDR3 covers 16 residues. CDR3 in DNA: TGTGCCAGCTCACGTGGACAGGTCACGAACACCGGGGAGCTGTTTTTT. Encoded protein: CASSRGQVTNTGELFF.

In DNA, the CDR3 is TGTGCCACCAGTGACTTACCGGGACAGGGCCAAGAGACCCAGTACTTC. Amino acids: CATSDLPGQGQETQYF. The rearrangement joins TRBV24-1 to TRBJ2-5, with TRBD1 identical over 9 bases. Losses at the gene ends were 4 bases for V and 1 base for J; bases not matched to a gene: 6. The CDR3 sequence is 16 residues long. Germline V gene lookup returns CDR1 KGHDR and CDR2 SFDVKD.

The chain recombines TRBV15 with TRBJ2-1; D is undetermined. Germline V lookup: CDR1 LNHNV, CDR2 YYDKDF (reference sequence). The CDR3 contains 14 residues. V lost 8 bases and J 2 bases, leaving 13 bases between the germline ends. CDR3 amino acids: CATQRVAPYNEQFF. The CDR3 region has the DNA TGTGCCACCCAACGGGTTGCTCCCTACAATGAGCAGTTCTTC.